This is a list of T cell receptor beta chains from one sample in a study of T cell clonotyping in hematopoietic cell transplantation. Sequenced by immunoSEQ multiplex PCR; TCRdb stores in-frame clones only, minus some. The sample lists about 36,000 clones, roughly 95% occurring once. The sequenced sample was peripheral blood mononuclear cells, obtained before stem cell transplant. These receptors all come from a man between 35 and 55 years old with chronic myeloid leukemia. Some clones in this sample may be carry-over from other donors' samples. CDR3s include the opening cysteine and the closing phenylalanine or tryptophan. A D gene is named only where the DNA matches it firmly. Part of the rows lack a size; the others show once, few, many or a class for expanded clones.

CDR3aa,CDR3nt,j_gene,d_gene,abundance,v_gene,len
CASSQEEGQGSDTQYF,TGTGCCAGCAGCCAAGAAGAGGGACAGGGGTCAGATACGCAGTATTTT,TRBJ2-3,TRBD1,NA,TRBV4-2,16
CASSEARGQYSGNTIYF,TGTGCCAGCAGTGAGGCGAGGGGACAGTATTCTGGAAACACCATATATTTT,TRBJ1-3,TRBD1,few,TRBV28,17
CASSLEGATNEKLFF,TGTGCCAGCAGTCTTGAGGGGGCAACTAATGAAAAACTGTTTTTT,TRBJ1-4,NA,NA,TRBV28,15
CASSWPNRGRVFLHF,TGTGCCAGCAGTTGGCCAAACAGGGGCCGCGTCTTCCTCCACTTT,TRBJ1-6,TRBD1,NA,TRBV28,15
CASSRSGGGTGAYEQYF,TGTGCCAGCAGTCGCTCCGGGGGGGGGACAGGGGCCTACGAGCAGTACTTC,TRBJ2-7,TRBD1,NA,TRBV28,17
CASSYGMTGTGNTIYF,TGTGCCAGCAGTTACGGGATGACAGGGACTGGAAACACCATATATTTT,TRBJ1-3,TRBD1,NA,TRBV6-5,16
CASSLYAGSNTEAFF,TGTGCCAGCAGCTTATATGCAGGGTCGAACACTGAAGCTTTCTTT,TRBJ1-1,NA,NA,TRBV7-2,15
CASSIGWGNRSPLHF,TGTGCCAGTAGTATAGGTTGGGGAAACCGATCACCCCTCCACTTT,TRBJ1-6,NA,NA,TRBV19,15
CASSLERGAGNEQFF,TGTGCCAGCAGCTTGGAGCGGGGGGCAGGCAATGAGCAGTTCTTC,TRBJ2-1,TRBD2,NA,TRBV7-3,15
CASGLDVSNQPQHF,TGTGCCAGCGGACTAGACGTCAGCAATCAGCCCCAGCATTTT,TRBJ1-5,NA,NA,TRBV6-1,14
CASSVGAGGQSPLHF,TGTGCCAGCAGCGTAGGGGCAGGGGGGCAATCACCCCTCCACTTT,TRBJ1-6,TRBD1,NA,TRBV9,15
CASSSPTSGVLRELFF,TGTGCCAGCAGTTCCCCGACTAGCGGGGTCTTAAGGGAGCTGTTTTTT,TRBJ2-2,TRBD2,NA,TRBV28,16
CASTQRGRAPHGYTF,TGTGCCAGCACCCAGAGGGGGAGGGCGCCCCATGGCTACACCTTC,TRBJ1-2,NA,NA,TRBV6-5,15
CASSPGLTQETQYF,TGTGCCAGCAGCCCCGGACTCACCCAAGAGACCCAGTACTTC,TRBJ2-5,NA,NA,TRBV11-2,14
CASSLNGDYGYTF,TGTGCCAGCAGCTTAAACGGAGACTATGGCTACACCTTC,TRBJ1-2,NA,NA,TRBV7-2,13
CASSLSRGPGGYTF,TGTGCCAGCAGCCTTTCCAGGGGGCCCGGGGGCTACACCTTC,TRBJ1-2,TRBD1,NA,TRBV6-5,14
CASSSHQGMSYYGYTF,TGTGCCAGCAGCTCCCACCAGGGTATGAGTTACTATGGCTACACCTTC,TRBJ1-2,NA,NA,TRBV7-2,16
CASSEIWLVSNEQFF,TGTGCCAGCAGTGAAATATGGCTAGTAAGCAATGAGCAGTTCTTC,TRBJ2-1,NA,NA,TRBV6-1,15